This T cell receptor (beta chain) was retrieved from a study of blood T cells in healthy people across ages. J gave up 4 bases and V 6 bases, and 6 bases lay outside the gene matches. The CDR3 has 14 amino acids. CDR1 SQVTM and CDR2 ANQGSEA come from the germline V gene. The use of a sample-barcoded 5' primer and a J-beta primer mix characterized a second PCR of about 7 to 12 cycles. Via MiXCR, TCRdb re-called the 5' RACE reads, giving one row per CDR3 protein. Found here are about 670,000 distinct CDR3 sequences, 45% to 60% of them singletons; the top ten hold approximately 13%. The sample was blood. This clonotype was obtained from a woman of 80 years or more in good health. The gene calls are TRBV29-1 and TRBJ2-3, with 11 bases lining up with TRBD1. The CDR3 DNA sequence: TGCAGCGTCGGGACAGGGGGTGGGTCAGATACGCAGTATTTT. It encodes CSVGTGGGSDTQYF.